A selection of T cell receptor beta chains follows, all from one sample in a study of shared clonotypes between healthy human individuals. Sequenced by immunoSEQ multiplex PCR; TCRdb stores in-frame clones only, minus some. The sample includes about 2.1 million clones, 90% to 95% of them seen just once. Sequenced sample: naive CD8+ T cells from PBMCs. These receptors came from a man aged 18 to 29 in good health. Some clones in this sample may be carry-over from other donors' samples. Each CDR3 is given with its conserved first and last residue. A D gene is named only where the DNA matches it firmly. Clone size is not always given. Where it is, it says once, few, many or a class for expanded clones.

clone size,D gene,V gene,J gene,CDR3 protein,CDR3 DNA
NA,NA,TRBV28,TRBJ2-7,CASSPTGGVSREQYF,TGTGCCAGCAGTCCCACAGGGGGGGTTTCACGAGAGCAGTACTTC
once,TRBD2,TRBV27,TRBJ2-1,CASSPFSSGSRNEQFF,TGTGCCAGCAGTCCATTCTCTAGCGGGAGTCGGAATGAGCAGTTCTTC
NA,TRBD1,TRBV28,TRBJ1-5,CASKRTGKSNQPQHF,TGTGCCAGCAAACGGACAGGGAAGAGCAATCAGCCCCAGCATTTT
NA,TRBD2,TRBV5-4,TRBJ2-7,CASSLGEGPGDEQYF,TGTGCCAGCAGCTTAGGGGAGGGCCCCGGGGACGAGCAGTACTTC
NA,NA,TRBV5-1,TRBJ2-1,CASSHNYNEQFF,TGCGCCAGCAGCCATAATTACAATGAGCAGTTCTTC
NA,TRBD1,TRBV27,TRBJ1-5,CASSSGTGDNQPQHF,TGTGCCAGCAGTTCCGGGACAGGGGACAATCAGCCCCAGCATTTT
once,NA,TRBV5-1,TRBJ2-3,CASSTGQDTQYF,TGCGCCAGCAGCACAGGGCAAGATACGCAGTATTTT
NA,NA,TRBV15,TRBJ2-3,CATSGYTDTQYF,TGTGCCACCAGCGGTTACACAGATACGCAGTATTTT
NA,NA,TRBV28,TRBJ2-7,CASRPLLGGAGYYEQYF,TGTGCCAGCAGGCCCCTTTTAGGTGGGGCAGGGTACTACGAGCAGTACTTC
NA,TRBD1,TRBV6-1,TRBJ1-1,CASRETRQGVFGTEAFF,TGTGCCAGCAGAGAAACACGACAGGGGGTATTTGGCACTGAAGCTTTCTTT
NA,NA,TRBV19,TRBJ2-5,CASSINVRPQETQYF,TGTGCCAGTAGTATCAACGTCCGGCCTCAAGAGACCCAGTACTTC
NA,NA,TRBV7-9,TRBJ1-5,CASSLGTVNQPQHF,TGTGCCAGCAGCTTAGGGACAGTAAATCAGCCCCAGCATTTT
NA,NA,TRBV29-1,TRBJ1-3,CSVETGLLSGNTIYF,TGCAGCGTTGAAACGGGGCTACTCTCTGGAAACACCATATATTTT
NA,NA,TRBV6-1,TRBJ2-3,CASSEQWLGGSTDTQYF,TGTGCCAGCAGTGAACAATGGCTAGGGGGTAGCACAGATACGCAGTATTTT
NA,NA,TRBV4-3,TRBJ2-5,CASSQAAWVQETQYF,TGCGCCAGCAGCCAAGCTGCTTGGGTCCAAGAGACCCAGTACTTC
NA,NA,TRBV4-1,TRBJ1-1,CASSPREGHTEAFF,TGCGCCAGCAGCCCCCGCGAGGGGCACACTGAAGCTTTCTTT
NA,NA,TRBV25-1,TRBJ2-1,CASSGPLGNEQFF,TGTGCCAGCAGTGGCCCCCTAGGCAATGAGCAGTTCTTC
few,NA,TRBV7-3,TRBJ1-1,CASSLTGGPNTEAFF,TGTGCCAGCAGCTTAACAGGGGGTCCGAACACTGAAGCTTTCTTT
NA,TRBD2,TRBV9,TRBJ2-7,CASSARGTETLAGGAYEQYF,TGTGCCAGCAGCGCCCGCGGGACAGAAACTTTAGCGGGAGGGGCCTACGAGCAGTACTTC
NA,NA,TRBV19,TRBJ2-5,CASSIDAEVETQYF,TGTGCCAGTAGTATAGATGCTGAGGTGGAGACCCAGTACTTC
NA,NA,TRBV6-1,TRBJ2-3,CASSEALVGANPLTDTQYF,TGTGCCAGCAGTGAAGCTTTAGTGGGGGCGAATCCCCTCACAGATACGCAGTATTTT
NA,TRBD1,TRBV9,TRBJ2-7,CASSTRQGSYEQYF,TGTGCCAGCAGCACCCGACAGGGTTCCTACGAGCAGTACTTC
NA,NA,TRBV7-9,TRBJ2-7,CASSRRGSYEQYF,TGTGCCAGCAGCCGACGGGGTTCCTACGAGCAGTACTTC
NA,NA,TRBV29-1,TRBJ1-2,CSVEDRQGDYGYTF,TGCAGCGTTGAAGATCGTCAGGGTGACTATGGCTACACCTTC
NA,TRBD1,TRBV27,TRBJ2-7,CASSSAGGGYEQYF,TGTGCCAGCAGTTCCGCAGGGGGCGGGTACGAGCAGTACTTC
NA,NA,TRBV4-3,TRBJ1-1,CASSQDSPPHPGENTEAFF,TGCGCCAGCAGCCAAGATAGCCCTCCTCACCCCGGGGAGAACACTGAAGCTTTCTTT
NA,NA,TRBV5-1,TRBJ1-1,CASSWGGPEAFF,TGCGCCAGCAGCTGGGGAGGACCTGAAGCTTTCTTT
NA,NA,TRBV7-3,TRBJ2-1,CASRLRRWLALSYNEQFF,TGTGCCAGCAGACTAAGGCGCTGGCTAGCGCTCTCCTACAATGAGCAGTTCTTC
NA,TRBD1,TRBV25-1,TRBJ2-1,CASSENRGPFLEQFF,TGTGCCAGCAGTGAAAACAGGGGGCCTTTCTTGGAGCAGTTCTTC
NA,NA,TRBV6-6,TRBJ1-5,CASSYLGLRGNQPQHF,TGTGCCAGCAGTTACCTGGGGTTGCGGGGCAATCAGCCCCAGCATTTT
NA,NA,TRBV6-1,TRBJ2-1,CASSERPGFTYNEQFF,TGTGCCAGCAGTGAGCGGCCGGGATTCACCTACAATGAGCAGTTCTTC
NA,NA,TRBV6-1,TRBJ2-3,CASKDPWITDTQYF,TGTGCCAGCAAGGACCCCTGGATTACAGATACGCAGTATTTT
NA,NA,TRBV19,TRBJ1-2,CASNPVGGGYTF,TGTGCCAGTAACCCCGTGGGGGGTGGCTACACCTTC
NA,NA,TRBV28,TRBJ1-3,CASSFRVDGNTIYF,TGTGCCAGCAGTTTTAGGGTCGATGGAAACACCATATATTTT
NA,NA,TRBV28,TRBJ1-2,CASSFGRDYGYTF,TGTGCCAGCAGTTTCGGGAGGGACTATGGCTACACCTTC
NA,NA,TRBV27,TRBJ2-7,CASRGPIAYEQYF,TGTGCCAGCAGAGGCCCGATCGCGTACGAGCAGTACTTC
NA,NA,TRBV29-1,TRBJ2-1,CSVEDSEQFF,TGCAGCGTTGAAGACAGCGAACAGTTCTTC
NA,TRBD1,TRBV27,TRBJ2-1,CASSPRDREYNEQFF,TGTGCCAGCAGTCCCCGGGACAGGGAGTACAATGAGCAGTTCTTC
NA,TRBD2,TRBV28,TRBJ2-3,CASSKLAGRSTQYF,TGTGCCAGCAGTAAACTAGCGGGACGGAGTACGCAGTATTTT
NA,TRBD2,TRBV19,TRBJ2-3,CASSIFPAGPDTQYF,TGTGCCAGTAGTATATTTCCAGCGGGGCCAGATACGCAGTATTTT
NA,NA,TRBV7-9,TRBJ2-3,CASSLAYDPDTQYF,TGTGCCAGCAGCTTAGCCTACGACCCGGATACGCAGTATTTT
NA,TRBD2,TRBV5-1,TRBJ2-5,CASSLARLAGSETQYF,TGCGCCAGCAGCTTGGCCCGGCTAGCGGGCTCGGAGACCCAGTACTTC
NA,TRBD1,TRBV15,TRBJ1-1,CATSRARGLNTEAFF,TGTGCCACCAGCAGAGCCAGGGGGTTGAACACTGAAGCTTTCTTT
NA,NA,TRBV19,TRBJ2-7,CASSRPGEIYEQYF,TGTGCCAGTAGTCGTCCGGGGGAAATTTACGAGCAGTACTTC
NA,TRBD2,TRBV6-1,TRBJ2-3,CASSEVVAGPRPDTQYF,TGTGCCAGCAGTGAAGTGGTAGCGGGTCCCCGGCCAGATACGCAGTATTTT
NA,NA,TRBV6-7,TRBJ2-7,CASSYGVWVSYEQYF,TGTGCCAGCAGTTACGGTGTGTGGGTTTCCTACGAGCAGTACTTC
once,NA,TRBV5-5,TRBJ2-3,CASSLIDTQYF,TGTGCCAGCAGCTTGATAGATACGCAGTATTTT
once,NA,TRBV5-1,TRBJ1-2,CASSLVAVDYGYTF,TGCGCCAGCAGCTTGGTGGCAGTCGACTATGGCTACACCTTC
NA,TRBD1,TRBV19,TRBJ2-3,CASSMRDRITDTQYF,TGTGCCAGTAGTATGAGGGACAGAATCACAGATACGCAGTATTTT
NA,NA,TRBV19,TRBJ2-1,CASSEVNEQFF,TGTGCCAGTAGTGAGGTCAATGAGCAGTTCTTC
NA,TRBD1,TRBV15,TRBJ1-5,CATNGQGGNQPQHF,TGTGCCACCAACGGACAGGGGGGCAATCAGCCCCAGCATTTT
NA,TRBD1,TRBV5-6,TRBJ2-3,CASSFGTGGQTDTQYF,TGTGCCAGCAGCTTCGGGACAGGGGGTCAGACAGATACGCAGTATTTT
once,NA,TRBV28,TRBJ2-1,CASTPESSYNEQFF,TGTGCCAGCACCCCGGAGAGCTCCTACAATGAGCAGTTCTTC